This TCR beta chain was identified during a study of shared clonotypes between healthy human individuals. Across the whole study: Participating donors consisted of two women and a few men aged 18 to 49.

CD4+ cells yielded CD45RA+ naive and CD45RA-negative memory subsets. Broader study findings: A few donors had about 5% of their naive CD4 clonotypes in common.

To note about this clone: Its antigen is still unknown.

DNA at 200 ng, 25,000 to 35,000 T cell genomes, went into sorted-subset replicate PCRs. Clones were read by immunoSEQ multiplex PCR, and TCRdb kept only the in-frame ones, dropping some. The data show about 1.5 million clones, approximately 98% seen once. V lost 3 bases and J lost 3, with 11 bases in between. The CDR3 loop spans 15 amino acids. CDR1 and CDR2 (germline): SEHNR, FQNEAQ (reference sequence). The chain links TRBV7-9 to TRBJ1-4; D ambiguous. The sequence was collected from a man younger than 40 in good health. What was sequenced was naive CD4+ T cells sorted from blood. Subset: CD45RA+ positively selected. The CDR3 sequence: CASSLTGIANEKLFF. CDR3 coding DNA: TGTGCCAGCAGCTTGACGGGGATTGCTAATGAAAAACTGTTTTTT.